This T cell receptor beta chain comes out of a study of T-cell memory formation after mild COVID-19 (dated by TCRdb to the early 2020s). With respect to the entire study: Most TCR sequence clusters were specific to one of the two donors. In a couple of donors, T-cell clones that expanded and contracted after mild COVID-19 were tracked by sequencing TCRalpha and TCRbeta repertoires over time. The cohort was made up of two young adult volunteers, one female and one male, who were previously healthy.

V has 2 bases trimmed and J has 5 bases trimmed; junction bases matching no gene number 7. The CDR3, cysteine through phenylalanine, is 15 amino acids long. Kept here is only the CDR3 DNA, which spans 45 bases and is read in frame from base 1. For CDR1 and CDR2, the germline V gene (reference sequence) lists DFQATT and SNEGSKA. PBMCs were isolated by Ficoll-Paque density gradient centrifugation. Concerning this clonotype itself: The specificity of this receptor is unknown. Qualities for individual bases were not recorded, and no much larger clone is one base off.

The instrument was an Illumina NovaSeq 6000. Using 5'RACE with constant-segment primers, TCRalpha and TCRbeta cDNA libraries were constructed, with sample barcodes and unique molecular identifiers added in the process. Trizol reagent was used to extract RNA from every sample. Library amplification was performed in two PCR steps, and a second sample barcode and Illumina TruSeq adapters were introduced in the second step. Sequencing of the libraries was done on an Illumina NovaSeq, producing 2 x 150 bp paired-end reads. For the original study's pipeline: The reads were demultiplexed and collapsed into UMI-guided consensus sequences using migec v1.2.7. Using mixcr v2.1.11, the UMI consensuses were aligned to TRA and TRB V and J templates and assembled into clonotypes. Clonotypes were classified as expanded or contracted when called significant by both edgeR and NoisET, with noise models trained on biological replicates. For edgeR calls, the cutoffs were a false discovery rate-adjusted p below 0.01 and a log2 fold-change threshold of 1. PCA with hierarchical clustering of max-normalized trajectories of the 1000 most abundant clonotypes was used as exploratory dynamics analysis. Each responding clone was given a CD4 or CD8 phenotype based on the CD4+ and CD8+ repertoires, which had been sequenced separately. The raw public data were reprocessed by TCRdb itself: fastp quality trimming at Q25, MiXCR clonotype calling, in-frame beta chains only. Rows merge per CDR3 protein into single entries with the most common DNA and genes. The V and J calls were determined by TCRdb, not by the authors. For this sample there are hundreds of thousands of distinct CDR3 sequences; approximately 21% appear just once. The ten largest account for 8.4% of the sample.

Study-level results and caveats: Contracting CD4+ clones appeared mostly in the CM and EM memory subsets, whereas CD8+ clones were enriched in EMRA. SARS-CoV-2 specificity was not confirmed for the second-wave clones peaking on day 37. Some responding clones were detected in pre-infection memory, suggesting pre-existing cross-reactive memory T cells joined the SARS-CoV-2 response. Balanced CD4/CD8 phenotypes were observed for clones contracting from day 15 to 85, whereas a bias towards CD4+ was observed for a second wave of clones expanding from day 15 to 37. Only a couple of mild cases were covered by the study, and larger cohorts that include severe cases with pre-infection samples were considered necessary.

This chain joins TRBV20-1 to TRBJ2-1; TRBD2 matches 9 bases in the middle. Sequenced sample: PBMCs or a T cell subset sorted from them (not recorded which). This clonotype was obtained from an adult woman who had mild COVID-19 (a few samples of this study predate the infection). The sample titles of this study are shuffled in the database, so cell type and time point are left out; the donor was told from shared clones. In nucleotides, the sequence is TGCAGTGCTAGACCCCTAGCGGGGAACCACAATGAGCAGTTCTTC. Its protein is CSARPLAGNHNEQFF.